The sequence of this T cell receptor beta chain was determined in a study of CD4 T cells in relation to SARS-CoV-2 and coronaviruses (dated by TCRdb to the early 2020s). A note on the overall study: In the ViraFEST assay, PBMCs were cultured with antigen for about eleven days, after which TCR beta CDR3s were sequenced to identify antigen-specific clonal expansions. The negative reference condition was either a culture with an HIV-1 Nef peptide pool or a culture with no peptide. Patient-derived lymphoblastoid cell lines were used to map the HLA restriction of shared crossreactive spike epitopes. The study assessed, at the TCR clonotype level, memory CD4+ T cell crossreactivity between SARS-CoV-2 and common cold coronavirus spike proteins. Samples from a few pre-COVID donors and the naive versus memory experiments were sequenced with the Adaptive Biotechnologies TCR-sequencing kit; other data were Illumina-based. Expansion assays from other donors in the study were sequenced with a different, Illumina-based TCR-beta assay.

The investigation overall reported the following: Compared with monoreactive clones, crossreactive clones had significantly weaker SARS-CoV-2-driven expansion, a result consistent with antigenic imprinting. In roughly 70% of donors, memory CD4+ clonotypes turned up that crossrecognized SARS-CoV-2 and at least one common cold coronavirus spike. No donor contributed both pre-pandemic and post-infection samples, which limited tracing the source of pre-existing responses. Small numbers of patients and of tested TCRs limited the study. Because the crossreactivity analysis focused on spike protein, crossreactivity against other viral proteins was not assessed.

This clone was counted once. No antigen is known for it. Base-call qualities are not available, and no considerably larger clone is one nucleotide away. Libraries were constructed by the immunoSEQ multiplex PCR assay. As for the original processing: During preprocessing, nonproductive sequences were removed, as were CDR3s that did not start with C, did not end with F or W, or were shorter than 7 amino acids. The MANAFEST web app identified antigen-specific clonotypes based on expansion compared with the reference and other culture wells. A clone was considered positive if the clone showed significant expansion compared with the reference culture in 2 of 3 replicate wells at an FDR below 0.05. Positive clones also required significant expansion versus all other tandem wells and an odds ratio above 5. CDR3 homology was measured as pairwise Levenshtein distance, computed with the stringdist R package after trimming three terminal residues from each end. TCRdb obtained this table from immuneACCESS and retained in-frame rearrangements with V and J assigned. These tables miss some clones; where compared with another copy, unresolved V genes account for less than half of the shortfall, and the remainder is unexplained. The D gene and trimming were derived from the DNA, and the V and J assignments and clone size from that table. Here the sample has about 15,000 clones; more than 75% occur a single time. The top ten constitute 31% of the sample.

CD4+ T cells from unexposed donors were collected before the COVID-19 pandemic (2011-2018). Following 10 days of culture, the EasySep CD4+ T cell isolation kit was used to isolate CD4+ T cells. As cell number allowed, CD4+ T cells from unexposed donors were tested for reactivity to SARS-CoV-2 S and N and to four common cold coronavirus spike pools. PBMCs were cultured at two million per well in IMDM supplemented with around 5.1% human AB serum and about 9.6 IU/ml IL-2. Half of the culture medium was replaced with fresh IL-2-containing medium on days 3 and 7. Each peptide culture condition was generally run in triplicate replicate wells. Leukapheresis product for the unexposed donors was purchased commercially. PBMCs were isolated from leukapheresis product or whole blood by Ficoll-Paque PLUS gradient centrifugation. The PBMCs went either fresh into the expansion assay or into cryopreservation at -140 degrees C. The QIAamp Micro DNA Kit was used to extract genomic DNA from the CD4+ T cells.

The specimen sequenced was CD4+ T cells from PBMCs, cultured in vitro. The clonotype was recovered from a human donor in good health.

CDR3 region: CSASIGGRNQETQYF. The base sequence is TGCAGTGCTAGTATTGGCGGGAGAAACCAAGAGACCCAGTACTTC. Recombination linked TRBV20-1 to TRBJ2-5, with 7 bases matching TRBD2. Compared with germline, V lacks 3 bases and J lacks 0 bases; bases without a gene match: 7. The CDR3 contains 15 residues, cysteine and phenylalanine counted. Of all the DNA, just the CDR3 is kept, 45 bases in frame from base 1. In the germline V gene (reference sequence), CDR1 corresponds to DFQATT and CDR2 to SNEGSKA.